This T cell receptor (beta chain) was obtained from a study of blood T cell repertoires in COVID-19. Across the whole study: The samples span acute and convalescent COVID-19 from the United States, Italy and Spain. Sources were T cells, B-cell-depleted T cells, or PBMCs; the material itself was cDNA or gDNA.

Germline V gives CDR1 SGDLS, CDR2 YYNGEE. The CDR3 runs 14 residues. With 0 bases clipped from V and 4 bases from J, the junction kept 2 bases outside the gene matches. Original methodology: Amplifying reference gene primers gave estimates of nucleated cell counts. Using immunoSEQ multiplex PCR, the repertoire was profiled, and TCRdb retains in-frame clones only, with some absent. The V and J calls and clone size come from that table; D and trimming were worked out from the DNA. The sample holds about 63,000 clones, roughly 85% seen once. The receptor was isolated from a human donor in a cohort sampled during active COVID-19. This sequence joins TRBV9 and TRBJ2-7; TRBD2 agrees at 9 bases. Material for sequencing was peripheral blood. In DNA form, the CDR3 reads TGTGCCAGCAGCGTAGATAGCGGGGGATACGAGCAGTACTTC. It codes for CASSVDSGGYEQYF.